These 18 T cell receptor beta chains were all obtained from the same sample, sequenced in a study of cytomegalovirus exposure and HLA in healthy donors (dated by TCRdb to 2015 to 2018). The protocol used for the library was the immunoSEQ multiplex PCR assay. For the multiplex PCR, a mixture combining 60 forward primers for TCR Vbeta segments and 13 reverse primers for TCR Jbeta segments was used. TCRdb holds this immuneACCESS table with in-frame rearrangements only. Some clones are missing; in checked studies, unresolved V genes explain under half, and the rest has no known cause. Recorded for this sample are roughly 170,000 clones; roughly four fifths of them occurred a single time. Approximately 2% of the sample belongs to the ten largest clones. Sequenced: PBMCs. The receptors shown here come from a woman aged 30 to 39 in good health and CMV-seronegative.

V and J are TRBV29-1 and TRBJ2-5; 12 bases map to TRBD1. Germline assignment: CDR1 SQVTM and CDR2 ANQGSEA. Trimming cost V 4 bases and J 12 bases; bases outside gene matches: 9. The CDR3 runs to 13 residues. CDR3 in DNA: TGCAGCGTTGCGGGGACAGGGGGCTTCCGAAAGTACTTC. Residues: CSVAGTGGFRKYF.

Here the CDR3 DNA reads TGTGCCATCAGTGGGACGGGACAGGGAAGCACAGATACGCAGTATTTT. Translated, it gives CAISGTGQGSTDTQYF. The genes are TRBV10-3 and TRBJ2-3; 9 bases agree with TRBD1. CDR1 is ENHRY and CDR2 is SYGVKD in the germline V gene. The CDR3 totals 16 residues. After removal of 4 bases from V and 0 bases from J, the junction contained 5 bases not matched to a gene.

The chain recombines TRBV9 with TRBJ1-3, with D hard to call. This CDR3 is 16 amino acids long. V gave up 3 bases and J gave up 1 base, with 14 bases separating them. Germline CDR1 SGDLS, CDR2 YYNGEE. The CDR3 region has the DNA TGTGCCAGCAGCGACCTTACGGAGGGATCTGGAAACACCATATATTTT. This translates into CASSDLTEGSGNTIYF. The full variable domain, rest sourced from reference TRBV9 and TRBJ1-3, is DSGVTQTPKHLITATGQRVTLRCSPRSGDLSVYWYQQSLDQGLQFLIQYYNGEERAKGNILERFSAQQFPDLHSELNLSSLELGDSALYFCASSDLTEGSGNTIYFGEGSWLTVV.

CDR3 sequence: CASSKRTGRAVDSPLHF. As DNA, the CDR3 is TGTGCCAGTAGTAAACGGACAGGGAGGGCGGTGGATTCACCCCTCCACTTT. The chain is built from TRBV19 and TRBJ1-6, with 8 bases identical to TRBD1. CDR3 size: 17 residues. The trim removed 4 bases at V and 8 bases at J, leaving 13 bases unmatched. Looked up from germline, CDR1 is LNHDA and CDR2 is SQIVND (reference sequence).

This chain links TRBV27 with TRBJ2-2; TRBD2 matches 7 bases. The CDR3 contains 16 residues. Trimming took 5 bases from V and 7 from J; bases not matched to a gene: 13. Germline lookup yields CDR1 MNHEY and CDR2 SMNVEV (reference sequence). CDR3 bases: TGTGCCAGCAGTCCCCGGCTAGCGGAGAGGGGCGGGGAGCTGTTTTTT. Protein sequence: CASSPRLAERGGELFF.

This clone is a singleton in its sample. V is TRBV5-1 and J is TRBJ1-5, with 7 bases lining up with TRBD1. V lost 3 bases to trimming and J lost 6 bases; unmatched junction nucleotides: 3. This CDR3 has 13 residues. Germline CDR1 is SGHRS and CDR2 is YFSETQ. This chain's CDR3 is CASSWAGGQPQHF. DNA for the CDR3: TGCGCCAGCAGCTGGGCAGGGGGTCAGCCCCAGCATTTT.

This clone was counted only a few times. The CDR3: CASSLPRAGELFF. The CDR3 nucleotides read TGCGCCAGCAGCCTTCCCCGGGCCGGGGAGCTGTTTTTT. The chain carries TRBV4-1 and TRBJ2-2; D remains ambiguous. Germline V gene sequence: CDR1 MGHRA, CDR2 YSYEKL. CDR3 length equals 13 residues. V was cut by 4 bases and J by 6 bases, with 9 bases left in between.

This sequence joins TRBV19 and TRBJ2-5; the D is unclear. This CDR3 spans 13 amino acids. V was pared by 1 base and J by 5 bases, with 8 bases between. CDR1 and CDR2 from the germline V gene are LNHDA and SQIVND (reference sequence). CDR3 protein: CASSIGPLETQYF. As DNA, the CDR3 is TGTGCCAGTAGTATAGGTCCCTTGGAGACCCAGTACTTC. Full variable domain (rest looked up from reference TRBV19 and TRBJ2-5): DGGITQSPKYLFRKEGQNVTLSCEQNLNHDAMYWYRQDPGQGLRLIYYSQIVNDFQKGDIAEGYSVSREKKESFPLTVTSAQKNPTAFYLCASSIGPLETQYFGPGTRLLVL.

A remark on this clone: At one end, the junction sequence differs from germline, possibly due to a read error. This chain uses TRBV7-9 with TRBJ2-1; 11 positions match TRBD1. The CDR3 runs to 15 residues. Germline V lookup: CDR1 SEHNR, CDR2 FQNEAQ (reference sequence). CDR3 DNA sequence: TGTTCCAGCAGCGCCCCGGGACAGGGGGGCGATGAGCAGTTCTTC. Amino acid sequence: CSSSAPGQGGDEQFF.

In the case of this clone: The junction shows a germline mismatch at one end, possibly a read error. The chain couples TRBV4-1 to TRBJ2-6; 11 bases are a match to TRBD1. The CDR3 consists of 18 residues. Germline V gene lookup returns CDR1 MGHRA and CDR2 YSYEKL. This CDR3 is CASSHGTGGSFGANGLTF. The CDR3 DNA reads TGCGCCAGCAGCCACGGGACAGGGGGTAGTTTTGGGGCCAACGGCCTGACTTTC.

The chain carries TRBV4-1 and TRBJ2-1; 7 bases line up with TRBD2. V lost 1 base to trimming and J lost 12 bases; unmatched junction nucleotides: 12. Germline V CDR1 and CDR2: MGHRA, YSYEKL. The CDR3 extends over 15 amino acids. The CDR3 loop is CASSQGFGRELGQFF. In DNA form, the CDR3 reads TGCGCCAGCAGCCAAGGATTTGGGCGGGAGTTAGGGCAGTTCTTC.

V is TRBV5-4 and J is TRBJ2-3; 8 bases agree with TRBD1. Germline-derived CDR1 and CDR2 are SGHNT and YYREEE (reference sequence). This CDR3 has 14 residues. V shed 4 bases and J 0 bases; nucleotides not matched to a gene: 1. In DNA, the CDR3 is TGTGCCAGCAGCCGGACAGGGAGCACAGATACGCAGTATTTT. Protein: CASSRTGSTDTQYF.

The chain links TRBV7-9 to TRBJ1-1; D is unclear. V was trimmed by 1 base and J by 3 bases, leaving 9 bases between them. The CDR3 spans 14 residues. Looked up from germline, CDR1 is SEHNR and CDR2 is FQNEAQ (reference sequence). CDR3 nucleotide sequence: TGTGCCAGCAGCTTAGGGTCTGGAGACACTGAAGCTTTCTTT. Amino acids: CASSLGSGDTEAFF.

The J gene is TRBJ1-5, the V gene TRBV9; 8 nucleotides agree with TRBD1. Looked up from germline, CDR1 is SGDLS and CDR2 is YYNGEE. This CDR3 has 15 residues. V was pared by 3 bases and J by 0 bases, with 2 bases of the junction left unmatched. The CDR3 spells CASSAQGDSNQPQHF. The CDR3 coding sequence is TGTGCCAGCAGCGCACAGGGGGATAGCAATCAGCCCCAGCATTTT.

The J gene is TRBJ2-2, the V gene TRBV28, with D possibly being TRBD1 (5 bases). Germline CDR1 MDHEN, CDR2 SYDVKM. Trimming shortened V by 4 bases and J by 0 bases, and 9 bases separated the two germline ends. CDR3 length: 15 residues. The CDR3 DNA is TGTGCCAGCAGTTCCCAGGGCACGAACACCGGGGAGCTGTTTTTT. It encodes CASSSQGTNTGELFF.

The chain couples TRBV6-5 to TRBJ1-2, with D uncertain. The V gene lost 2 bases and the J gene lost 7 bases, with 11 bases spanning the gap. CDR1 is MNHEY, CDR2 SVGAGI, per germline. The CDR3 runs to 13 residues. The CDR3, as DNA: TGTGCCAGCAGTTACCCGGGGTCCACTGGCTACACCTTC. Translation gives CASSYPGSTGYTF.

The chain recombines TRBV19 with TRBJ2-7, with TRBD1 identical over 8 bases. Germline CDR1 is LNHDA and CDR2 is SQIVND (reference sequence). V dropped 1 base and J dropped 5; count of bases not matched to a gene: 13. CDR3 size: 17 residues. The chain's CDR3 is CASSIVFRQGARDEQYF. CDR3 in DNA: TGTGCCAGTAGTATAGTTTTTAGGCAGGGGGCAAGAGACGAGCAGTACTTC.

The V call is TRBV6-1, the J call TRBJ2-3; 9 bases map to TRBD2. CDR1 MNHNS and CDR2 SASEGT come from the germline V gene. This CDR3 comprises 15 residues. The trim removed 7 bases at V and 0 bases at J, leaving 5 bases unmatched. Here the CDR3 reads CASIVAGGSTDTQYF. As DNA, the CDR3 is TGTGCCAGCATCGTTGCGGGGGGGAGCACAGATACGCAGTATTTT.